This TCR beta chain was retrieved from a study of blood T cell repertoires in COVID-19. Study context: The cDNA or gDNA used as material had been derived from T cells, B-cell-depleted T cells, or PBMCs.

This clone was found many times. The method was immunoSEQ multiplex PCR; TCRdb's version includes in-frame clones alone and lacks a portion of them. This table has more than 110,000 clones, approximately 86% appearing once. This CDR3 has 14 amino acids. CDR1 and CDR2 (germline): SGHAT, FQNNGV. V was shortened by 4 bases and J by 3 bases, with 12 bases between the two germline ends. The sequence was obtained from a human donor in a cohort sampled during active COVID-19. The rearrangement joins TRBV11-2 to TRBJ2-5; TRBD2 is a possible D gene (6 bases). The specimen sequenced was peripheral blood. The CDR3 loop is CASSSPGRKETQYF. CDR3 nucleotides: TGTGCCAGCAGCTCCCCGGGGAGGAAAGAGACCCAGTACTTC.